The entry below describes one TCR beta chain. The data belong to a study of T cells in tuberculosis. Sorting used thawed, overnight-rested PBMC stained with anti-CD3, a viability dye and GMM-loaded CD1B tetramer. The lipid loaded on the CD1B tetramers was C32 glucose monomycolate from Rhodococcus equi. Trimming stripped 4 bases from V and 5 bases from J, with 11 bases between. The germline CDR1 and CDR2 sequences are LGHNA and YNFKEQ. The CDR3 runs to 13 residues. The data were produced by immunoSEQ multiplex PCR, yet TCRdb's version contains in-frame clones alone and is incomplete. Among tens of thousands of clones listed, roughly 91% were seen once.

Sequenced: CD1b-GMM tetramer-negative cells sorted from PBMCs. The V and J genes are TRBV4-2 and TRBJ1-1; D is unresolved. The origin of this receptor is an adult woman with latent tuberculosis. Here the CDR3 reads CASSPKRDTEAFF. The CDR3 DNA sequence: TGTGCCAGCAGCCCCAAACGGGATACTGAAGCTTTCTTT.